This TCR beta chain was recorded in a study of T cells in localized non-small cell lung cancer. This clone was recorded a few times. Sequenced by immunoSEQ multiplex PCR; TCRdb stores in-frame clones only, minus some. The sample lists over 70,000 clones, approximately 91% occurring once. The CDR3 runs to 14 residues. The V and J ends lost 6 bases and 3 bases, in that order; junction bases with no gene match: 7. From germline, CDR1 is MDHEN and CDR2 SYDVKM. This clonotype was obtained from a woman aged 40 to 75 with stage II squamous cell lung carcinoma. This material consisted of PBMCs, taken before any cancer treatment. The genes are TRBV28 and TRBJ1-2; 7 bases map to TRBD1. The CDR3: CASRTPTGYYGYTF. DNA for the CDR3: TGTGCCAGCAGGACCCCGACAGGGTACTATGGCTACACCTTC.